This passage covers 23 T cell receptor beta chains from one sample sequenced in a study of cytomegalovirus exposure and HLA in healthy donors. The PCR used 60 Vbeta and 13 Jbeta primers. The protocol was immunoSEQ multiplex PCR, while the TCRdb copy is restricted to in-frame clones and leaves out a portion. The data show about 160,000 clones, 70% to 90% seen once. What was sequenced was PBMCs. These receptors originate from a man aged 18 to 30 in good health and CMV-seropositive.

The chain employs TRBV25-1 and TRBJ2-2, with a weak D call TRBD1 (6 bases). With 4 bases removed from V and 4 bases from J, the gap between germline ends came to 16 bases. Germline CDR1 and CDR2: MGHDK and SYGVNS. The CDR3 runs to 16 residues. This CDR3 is CASSVGRGFGTGELFF. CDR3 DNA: TGTGCCAGCAGTGTGGGCAGGGGATTTGGCACCGGGGAGCTGTTTTTT.

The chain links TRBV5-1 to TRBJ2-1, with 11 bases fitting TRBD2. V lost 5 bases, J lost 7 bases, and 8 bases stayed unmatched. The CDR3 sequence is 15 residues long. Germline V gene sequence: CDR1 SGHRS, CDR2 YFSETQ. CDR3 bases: TGCGCCAGCAGTGAAACGGGACTAGCGGCTAATGAGCAGTTCTTC. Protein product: CASSETGLAANEQFF.

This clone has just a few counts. CDR3 in amino acids: CASSYSGGSQETQYF. In nucleotides, the CDR3 is TGTGCCAGCAGTTATAGCGGGGGAAGCCAAGAGACCCAGTACTTC. The gene calls are TRBV7-9 and TRBJ2-5; 9 nucleotides line up with TRBD2. CDR3 size: 15 residues. Trimming removed 6 bases from V and 1 base from J; junction bases left unmatched: 6. CDR1 and CDR2 from the germline V gene are SEHNR and FQNEAQ (reference sequence).

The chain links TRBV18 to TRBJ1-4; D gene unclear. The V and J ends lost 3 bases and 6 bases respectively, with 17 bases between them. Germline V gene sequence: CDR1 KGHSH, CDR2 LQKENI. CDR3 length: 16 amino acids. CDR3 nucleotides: TGTGCCAGCTCACCTAGCCGAGGAGGGCTTCATGAAAAACTGTTTTTT. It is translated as CASSPSRGGLHEKLFF.

The DNA for the CDR3 is TGTGCCAGCAGCGCCGACGCCGGGACAGCCTACGAGCAGTACTTC. It translates to CASSADAGTAYEQYF. The chain combines TRBV9 with TRBJ2-7; TRBD1 agrees at 7 bases. Germline V gives CDR1 SGDLS, CDR2 YYNGEE. Trimming removed 3 bases from V and 2 bases from J; junction bases left unmatched: 8. The CDR3 has 15 amino acids.

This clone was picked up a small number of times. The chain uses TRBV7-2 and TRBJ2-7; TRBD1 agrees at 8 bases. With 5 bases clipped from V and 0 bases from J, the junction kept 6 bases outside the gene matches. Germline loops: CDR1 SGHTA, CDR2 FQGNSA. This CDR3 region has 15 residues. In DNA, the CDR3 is TGTGCCAGCAGCGCCCGGACAGGGAGCTCCTACGAGCAGTACTTC. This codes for CASSARTGSSYEQYF.

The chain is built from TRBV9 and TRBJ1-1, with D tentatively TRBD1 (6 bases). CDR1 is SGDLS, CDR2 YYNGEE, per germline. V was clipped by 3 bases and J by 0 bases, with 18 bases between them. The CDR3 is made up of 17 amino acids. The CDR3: CASSDPRDTGMNTEAFF. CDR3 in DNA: TGTGCCAGCAGCGACCCCCGGGACACAGGAATGAACACTGAAGCTTTCTTT.

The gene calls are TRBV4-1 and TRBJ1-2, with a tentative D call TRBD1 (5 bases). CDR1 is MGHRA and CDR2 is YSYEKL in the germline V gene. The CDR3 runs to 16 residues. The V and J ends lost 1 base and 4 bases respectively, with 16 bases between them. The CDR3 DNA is TGCGCCAGCAGCCAAGGCCCGGGGGAGACGAGCTATGGCTACACCTTC. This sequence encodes CASSQGPGETSYGYTF.

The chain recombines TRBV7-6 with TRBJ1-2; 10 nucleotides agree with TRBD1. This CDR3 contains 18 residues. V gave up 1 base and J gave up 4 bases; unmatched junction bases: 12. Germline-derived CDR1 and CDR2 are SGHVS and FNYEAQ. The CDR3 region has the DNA TGTGCCAGCAGCTTAGGGGATGGGACAGGGGCCCCATTCTATGGCTACACCTTC. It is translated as CASSLGDGTGAPFYGYTF.

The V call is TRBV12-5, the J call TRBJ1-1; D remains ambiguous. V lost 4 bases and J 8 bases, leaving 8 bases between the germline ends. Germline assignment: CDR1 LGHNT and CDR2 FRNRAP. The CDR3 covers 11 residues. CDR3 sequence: CASGYGREAFF. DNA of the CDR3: TGTGCTAGTGGTTATGGCAGGGAAGCTTTCTTT.

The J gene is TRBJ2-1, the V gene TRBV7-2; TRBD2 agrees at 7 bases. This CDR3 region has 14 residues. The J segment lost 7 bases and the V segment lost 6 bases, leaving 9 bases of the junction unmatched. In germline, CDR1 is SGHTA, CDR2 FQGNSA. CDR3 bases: TGTGCCAGCAGGCTCGGGGAGGGTTCGAATGAGCAGTTCTTC. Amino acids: CASRLGEGSNEQFF.

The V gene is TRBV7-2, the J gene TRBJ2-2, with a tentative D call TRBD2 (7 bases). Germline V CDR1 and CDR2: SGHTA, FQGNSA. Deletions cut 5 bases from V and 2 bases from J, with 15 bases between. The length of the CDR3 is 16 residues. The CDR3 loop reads CASSRDGGLNTGELFF. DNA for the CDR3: TGTGCCAGCAGCCGGGACGGGGGGCTAAACACCGGGGAGCTGTTTTTT.

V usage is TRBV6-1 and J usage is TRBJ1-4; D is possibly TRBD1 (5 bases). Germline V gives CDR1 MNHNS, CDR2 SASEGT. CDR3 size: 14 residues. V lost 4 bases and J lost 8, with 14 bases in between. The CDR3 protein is CASSGLQGVEKLFF. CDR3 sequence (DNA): TGTGCCAGCAGTGGTCTCCAGGGTGTGGAAAAACTGTTTTTT.

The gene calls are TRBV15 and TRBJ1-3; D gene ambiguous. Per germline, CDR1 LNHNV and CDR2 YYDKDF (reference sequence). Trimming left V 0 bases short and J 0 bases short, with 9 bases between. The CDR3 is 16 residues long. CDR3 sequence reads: CATSRDSASSGNTIYF. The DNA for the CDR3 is TGTGCCACCAGCAGAGATTCCGCCAGCTCTGGAAACACCATATATTTT.

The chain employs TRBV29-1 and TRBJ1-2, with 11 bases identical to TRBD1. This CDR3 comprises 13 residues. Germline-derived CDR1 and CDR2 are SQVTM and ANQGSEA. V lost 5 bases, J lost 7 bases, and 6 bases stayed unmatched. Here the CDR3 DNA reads TGCAGCGTTTTCGGACAGGGGGCAGTTGGCTACACCTTC. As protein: CSVFGQGAVGYTF. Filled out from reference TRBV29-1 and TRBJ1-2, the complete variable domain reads SAVISQKPSRDICQRGTSLTIQCQVDSQVTMMFWYRQQPGQSLTLIATANQGSEATYESGFVIDKFPISRPNLTFSTLTVSNMSPEDSSIYLCSVFGQGAVGYTFGSGTRLTVV.

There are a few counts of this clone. The CDR3 DNA follows: TGTGCCAGCAGCTTAGAGTTCGGGAAGAACACTGAAGCTTTCTTT. It codes for CASSLEFGKNTEAFF. V is TRBV7-2 and J is TRBJ1-1; no reliable D call. CDR1 and CDR2 from the germline V gene are SGHTA and FQGNSA. Deletions cut 1 base from V and 1 base from J, with 10 bases between. This CDR3 is 15 amino acids long.

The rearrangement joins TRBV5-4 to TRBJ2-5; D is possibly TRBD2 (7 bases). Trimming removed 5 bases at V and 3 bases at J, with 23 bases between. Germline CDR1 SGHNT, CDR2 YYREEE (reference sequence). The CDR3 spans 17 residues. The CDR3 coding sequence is TGTGCCAGCAGTTCCCGAGGGGCGGGGGCAAAGAAAGAGACCCAGTACTTC. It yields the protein CASSSRGAGAKKETQYF.

CDR3 residues: CASSLTAGREAFF. The DNA for the CDR3 is TGCGCCAGCAGCTTGACCGCGGGGCGTGAAGCTTTCTTT. This chain joins TRBV5-1 and TRBJ1-1, with D possibly TRBD1 on 5 matching bases. Trimming cost V 1 base and J 7 bases, with 11 bases left between them. This CDR3 is 13 amino acids long. Germline loops: CDR1 SGHRS, CDR2 YFSETQ.

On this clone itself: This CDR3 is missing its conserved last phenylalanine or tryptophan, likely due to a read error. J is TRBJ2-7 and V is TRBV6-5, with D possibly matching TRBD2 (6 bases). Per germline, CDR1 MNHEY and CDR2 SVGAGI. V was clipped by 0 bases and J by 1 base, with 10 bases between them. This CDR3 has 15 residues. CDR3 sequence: CASSYSAGRSYEQYL. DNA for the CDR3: TGTGCCAGCAGTTACTCGGCAGGGAGGTCCTACGAGCAGTACCTC.

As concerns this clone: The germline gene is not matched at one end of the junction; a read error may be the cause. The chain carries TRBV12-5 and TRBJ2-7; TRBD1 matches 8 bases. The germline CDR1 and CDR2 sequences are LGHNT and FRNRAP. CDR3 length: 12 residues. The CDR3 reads CASGLRTGQALF. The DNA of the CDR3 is TGTGCTAGTGGTTTACGCACGGGACAGGCACTCTTC.

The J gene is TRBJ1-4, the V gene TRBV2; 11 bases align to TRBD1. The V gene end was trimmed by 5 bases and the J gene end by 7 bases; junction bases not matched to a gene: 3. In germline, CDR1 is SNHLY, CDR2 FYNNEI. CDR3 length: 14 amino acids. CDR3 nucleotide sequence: TGTGCCAGCAGTCCGGACAGGGGGCGTGAAAAACTGTTTTTT. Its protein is CASSPDRGREKLFF.

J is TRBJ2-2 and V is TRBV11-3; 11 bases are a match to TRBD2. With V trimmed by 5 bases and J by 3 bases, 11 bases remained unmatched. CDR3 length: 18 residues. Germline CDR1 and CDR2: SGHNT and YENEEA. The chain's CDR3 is CASSPPWTSGLYTGELFF. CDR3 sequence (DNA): TGTGCCAGCAGCCCACCCTGGACTAGCGGGTTATACACCGGGGAGCTGTTTTTT.

The CDR3 spells CASSLGGGGDTQYF. For the CDR3, the DNA is TGTGCCAGCAGCTTAGGGGGAGGTGGAGATACGCAGTATTTT. This chain links TRBV7-2 with TRBJ2-3, with D perhaps TRBD2 (6 bases). The germline V gene encodes CDR1 SGHTA and CDR2 FQGNSA. Trimming pared 1 base from V and 5 bases from J, leaving 10 bases between. There are 14 residues in the CDR3.